What follows are 20 T cell receptor beta chains derived from one specimen sequenced in a study of blood T cell repertoires in COVID-19. The repertoire was sequenced with immunoSEQ multiplex PCR; TCRdb's copy has only in-frame clones and lacks some. The sample yields tens of thousands of clones, roughly 80% seen once. What was sequenced was peripheral blood. These receptors came from a man in his forties with acute or convalescent COVID-19.

This clone has a single count. This chain links TRBV19 with TRBJ1-2; no firm D call. Germline V gene lookup returns CDR1 LNHDA and CDR2 SQIVND (reference sequence). The CDR3 length is 15 residues. The V end was cut by 6 bases, the J end by 0 bases, with 14 bases between. The CDR3 DNA reads as TGTGCCAGTAGGAGGGTCGGAAACCCTAACTATGGCTACACCTTC. It translates to CASRRVGNPNYGYTF.

The chain links TRBV27 to TRBJ1-1; TRBD1 might be the D (5 bases). Trimming pared 3 bases from V and 0 bases from J, leaving 17 bases between. CDR1 MNHEY and CDR2 SMNVEV come from the germline V gene (reference sequence). The CDR3 contains 17 residues. DNA for the CDR3: TGTGCCAGCAGTTTTGTACCCTTAGGGGCCCTGAACACTGAAGCTTTCTTT. This codes for CASSFVPLGALNTEAFF.

The V gene is TRBV12-2, the J gene TRBJ1-2; the D segment call TRBD1 is taken from the table without a DNA check. TRBV12-2 is flagged as a pseudogene. The CDR3 length is 18 residues. CDR3 DNA sequence: TGTGCAAGTCGCCCTCTTGGACAGGGTGGTAGTAGGAACTATGGCTACACCTTC. Amino acids: CASRPLGQGGSRNYGYTF.

V gene TRBV5-1 combines with J gene TRBJ2-2; tentative D call: TRBD2 (5 bases). V was trimmed by 4 bases and J by 3 bases, leaving 10 bases between them. From germline, CDR1 is SGHRS and CDR2 YFSETQ. The CDR3 runs 14 residues. CDR3 nucleotide sequence: TGCGCCAGCAGCGCCGACGGGGACACCGGGGAGCTGTTTTTT. As protein: CASSADGDTGELFF.

This clone was seen a handful of times. This chain links TRBV4-2 with TRBJ2-5; the match to TRBD2 covers 11 bases. The CDR3 has 18 residues. Trimming at V came to 0 bases and at J to 5 bases, leaving 11 bases not matched to a gene. CDR1 is LGHNA and CDR2 is YNFKEQ in the germline V gene. This CDR3 is CASSQDLAGGRVLETQYF. The CDR3 region has the DNA TGTGCCAGCAGCCAAGATCTAGCGGGGGGCCGGGTTCTTGAGACCCAGTACTTC.

This chain links TRBV6-2 or TRBV6-3 with TRBJ2-1; a weak D match, TRBD2 (7 bases). Germline V lookup: CDR1 MNHEY, CDR2 SVGEGT. The CDR3 covers 14 residues. The ends were cut back, 6 bases at V and 10 bases at J, with 19 bases in the middle. CDR3: CASSALWGGGEQFF. CDR3 DNA sequence: TGTGCCAGCAGCGCTCTCTGGGGGGGCGGCGAGCAGTTCTTC.

The chain joins TRBV12-2 to TRBJ2-6; the DNA was not used to check the table's D call, TRBD2. TRBV12-2 is given as a pseudogene. This CDR3 region has 11 residues. CDR3 bases: TGTGCAAGTCGCGACTCCTGCGTCCTGACTTTC. It specifies CASRDSCVLTF.

The CDR3 bases are TGTGCCTGGAGCGCTCAAGACACCGAACCCCTCCACTTT. Its translation: CAWSAQDTEPLHF. This chain joins TRBV30 and TRBJ1-6, with D unresolved. The V and J ends lost 3 bases and 12 bases respectively, with 15 bases between them. The length of the CDR3 is 13 residues. Germline values: CDR1 GTSNPN, CDR2 SVGIG (reference sequence). The full variable domain, with the rest looked up from reference TRBV30 and TRBJ1-6, is SQTIHQWPATLVQPVGSPLSLECTVEGTSNPNLYWYRQAAGRGLQLLFYSVGIGQISSEVPQNLSASRPQDRQFILSSKKLLLSDSGFYLCAWSAQDTEPLHFGNGTRLTVT.

The genes are TRBV30 and TRBJ1-2; weak D call: TRBD1 (6 bases). Trimming removed 0 bases from V and 6 bases from J, with 14 bases in between. Germline V CDR1 and CDR2: GTSNPN, SVGIG (reference sequence). The CDR3 runs 14 residues. For the CDR3, the DNA is TGTGCCTGGAGTGTACTGCAGGGGAAGGATGGCTACACCTTC. Its translation is CAWSVLQGKDGYTF.

The chain carries TRBV7-2 and TRBJ2-5, with D possibly being TRBD2 (6 bases). CDR1 SGHTA and CDR2 FQGNSA come from the germline V gene. Deletions cut 3 bases from V and 2 bases from J, with 16 bases between. The CDR3 sequence is 16 residues long. The CDR3 DNA is TGTGCCAGCAGCTTGATGGGTACGGGGGTTCAAGAGACCCAGTACTTC. The encoded protein is CASSLMGTGVQETQYF.

J is TRBJ2-7 and V is TRBV2; D call uncertain. Germline V gene lookup returns CDR1 SNHLY and CDR2 FYNNEI. Trimming stripped 3 bases from V and 3 bases from J, with 9 bases between. This CDR3 has 13 residues. The CDR3 coding sequence is TGTGCCAGCAGTGATCGGCAGGTCTACGAGCAGTACTTC. Amino acid sequence: CASSDRQVYEQYF.

In its sample, this clone was seen once. This sequence joins TRBV3-1 (or the pseudogene TRBV3-2) and TRBJ2-2, with 7 bases lining up with TRBD1. The V gene's germline CDR1 is LGHDT and CDR2 YNNKEL (reference sequence). This CDR3 is built from 19 residues. With V trimmed by 1 base and J by 3 bases, 14 bases remained unmatched. The CDR3 nucleotides are TGTGCCAGCAGCCAAGTTGTTCGGGCGAGACAGGGCTACACCGGGGAGCTGTTTTTT. This codes for CASSQVVRARQGYTGELFF.

This clone appeared a few times. The chain carries TRBV5-6 and TRBJ2-7; D perhaps matches TRBD1 (6 bases). CDR1 is SGHDT, CDR2 YYEEEE, per germline. The CDR3 totals 16 residues. Trimming removed 4 bases at V and 2 bases at J, with 19 bases between. CDR3 nucleotides: TGTGCCAGCAGCGCAACCAGAACAGGGTTGACCTACGAGCAGTACTTC. Translating it yields CASSATRTGLTYEQYF.

This clone showed up just a few times. CDR3 nucleotides: TGCGCCAGCAGCCAAGAGCCTACCTCTGGAAACACCATATATTTT. Translating gives CASSQEPTSGNTIYF. The chain recombines TRBV4-3 with TRBJ1-3, with no clear D. Germline CDR1 and CDR2: LGHNA and YSLEER. V was pared by 0 bases and J by 0 bases, with 6 bases between. This CDR3 region has 15 residues.

This chain connects TRBV5-1 to TRBJ1-4; 8 nucleotides align to TRBD1. This CDR3 has 15 residues. Germline CDR1 reads SGHRS; CDR2 reads YFSETQ. V shed 3 bases, J shed 5 bases, and the junction held 6 bases outside the gene matches. The CDR3 loop is CASSSGTGRNEKLFF. CDR3 nucleotides: TGCGCCAGCAGCTCTGGGACAGGCAGGAATGAAAAACTGTTTTTT. Variable domain in full (rest from reference TRBV5-1 and TRBJ1-4): KAGVTQTPRYLIKTRGQQVTLSCSPISGHRSVSWYQQTPGQGLQFLFEYFSETQRNKGNFPGRFSGRQFSNSRSEMNVSTLELGDSALYLCASSSGTGRNEKLFFGSGTQLSVL.

The V call is TRBV5-1, the J call TRBJ2-7; 9 nucleotides line up with TRBD2. The CDR3 runs to 15 residues. With 1 base clipped from V and 2 bases from J, the junction kept 4 bases outside the gene matches. Germline V gene sequence: CDR1 SGHRS, CDR2 YFSETQ. The chain's CDR3 is CASSLLAGLAYEQYF. Here the CDR3 DNA reads TGCGCCAGCAGCTTGCTAGCGGGGCTTGCCTACGAGCAGTACTTC. Looking up the rest from reference TRBV5-1 and TRBJ2-7 gives the full variable domain: KAGVTQTPRYLIKTRGQQVTLSCSPISGHRSVSWYQQTPGQGLQFLFEYFSETQRNKGNFPGRFSGRQFSNSRSEMNVSTLELGDSALYLCASSLLAGLAYEQYFGPGTRLTVT.

This chain connects TRBV27 to TRBJ2-5, with 7 positions matching TRBD1. With 8 bases clipped from V and 5 bases from J, the junction kept 8 bases outside the gene matches. The CDR3 runs to 13 residues. Germline values: CDR1 MNHEY, CDR2 SMNVEV (reference sequence). CDR3 residues: CASGYKQGETQYF. CDR3 nucleotide sequence: TGTGCCAGCGGTTACAAACAGGGGGAGACCCAGTACTTC.

The V gene is TRBV7-2, the J gene TRBJ2-2; D is perhaps TRBD1 (5 bases). V lost 2 bases and J 5 bases, leaving 6 bases between the germline ends. Per the germline V gene, CDR1 is SGHTA and CDR2 is FQGNSA. This CDR3 region has 13 residues. CDR3: CASSLKGTGELFF. The DNA of the CDR3 is TGTGCCAGCAGCTTAAAGGGGACCGGGGAGCTGTTTTTT.

This sequence joins TRBV11-3 and TRBJ1-6, with 8 positions matching TRBD1. Losses at the gene ends were 1 base for V and 11 bases for J; bases not matched to a gene: 1. CDR3 length: 13 amino acids. Germline V gives CDR1 SGHNT, CDR2 YENEEA. The CDR3 is CASSLGTGTPLHF. CDR3 nucleotides: TGTGCCAGCAGCTTAGGGACAGGGACACCCCTCCACTTT.

The chain carries TRBV18 and TRBJ1-3, with 7 bases matching TRBD1. V gave up 5 bases and J gave up 2 bases; unmatched junction bases: 3. Germline values: CDR1 KGHSH, CDR2 LQKENI. The CDR3 has 14 residues. The CDR3 DNA sequence: TGTGCCAGCTCAACAGACAGGGCTGGAAACACCATATATTTT. This sequence encodes CASSTDRAGNTIYF.